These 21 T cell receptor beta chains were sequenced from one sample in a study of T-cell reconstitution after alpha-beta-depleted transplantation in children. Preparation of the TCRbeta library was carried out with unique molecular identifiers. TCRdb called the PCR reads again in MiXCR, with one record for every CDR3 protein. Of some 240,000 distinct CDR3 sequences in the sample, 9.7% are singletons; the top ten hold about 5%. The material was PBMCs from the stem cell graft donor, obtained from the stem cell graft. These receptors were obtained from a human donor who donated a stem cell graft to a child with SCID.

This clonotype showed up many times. The CDR3 nucleotides read TGTGCCAGCAGCTTGGTGGGGATCGCGGGTCAGCCCCAGCATTTT. Its translation: CASSLVGIAGQPQHF. The rearrangement uses TRBV5-5 and TRBJ1-5; unclear D gene. There are 15 residues in the CDR3. The germline gives CDR1 SGHKS, CDR2 YYEKEE (reference sequence). Trimming removed 0 bases from V and 6 bases from J, with 13 bases in between.

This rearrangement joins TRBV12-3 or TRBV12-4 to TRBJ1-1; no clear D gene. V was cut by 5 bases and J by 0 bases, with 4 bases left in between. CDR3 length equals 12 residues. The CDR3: CASSEVNTEAFF. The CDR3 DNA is TGTGCCAGCAGTGAGGTGAACACTGAAGCTTTCTTT.

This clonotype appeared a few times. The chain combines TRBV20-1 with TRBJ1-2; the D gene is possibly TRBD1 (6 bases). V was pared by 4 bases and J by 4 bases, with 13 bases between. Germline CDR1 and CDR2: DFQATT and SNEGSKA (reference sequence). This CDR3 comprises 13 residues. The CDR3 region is CSATGAWGYGYTF. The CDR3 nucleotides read TGCAGTGCTACAGGGGCGTGGGGCTATGGCTACACCTTC.

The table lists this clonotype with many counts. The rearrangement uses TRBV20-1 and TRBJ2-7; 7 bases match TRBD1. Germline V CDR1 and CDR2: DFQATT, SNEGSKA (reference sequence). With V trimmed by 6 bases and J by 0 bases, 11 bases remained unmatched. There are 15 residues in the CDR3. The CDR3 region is CSARRSGTVSYEQYF. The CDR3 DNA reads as TGCAGTGCCCGTCGGTCCGGGACAGTCTCCTACGAGCAGTACTTC.

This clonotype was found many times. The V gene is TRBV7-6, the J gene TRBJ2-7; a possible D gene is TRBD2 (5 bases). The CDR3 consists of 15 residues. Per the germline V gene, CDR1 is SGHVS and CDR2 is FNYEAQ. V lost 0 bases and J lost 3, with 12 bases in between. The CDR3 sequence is CASSLAAGILYEQYF. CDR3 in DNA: TGTGCCAGCAGCTTAGCTGCCGGGATCCTCTACGAGCAGTACTTC.

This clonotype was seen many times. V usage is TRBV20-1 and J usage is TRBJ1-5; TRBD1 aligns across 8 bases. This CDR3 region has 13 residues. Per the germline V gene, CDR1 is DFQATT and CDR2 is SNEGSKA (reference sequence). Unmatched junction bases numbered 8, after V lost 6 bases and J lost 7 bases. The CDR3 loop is CSARTGLGQPQHF. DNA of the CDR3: TGCAGTGCCAGGACAGGGTTAGGGCAGCCCCAGCATTTT.

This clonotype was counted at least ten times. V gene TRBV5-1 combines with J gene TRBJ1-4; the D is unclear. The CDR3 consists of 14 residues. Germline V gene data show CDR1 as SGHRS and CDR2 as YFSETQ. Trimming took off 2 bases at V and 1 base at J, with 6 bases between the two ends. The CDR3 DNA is TGCGCCAGCAGCTTTGGGGTAACTAATGAAAAACTGTTTTTT. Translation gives CASSFGVTNEKLFF.

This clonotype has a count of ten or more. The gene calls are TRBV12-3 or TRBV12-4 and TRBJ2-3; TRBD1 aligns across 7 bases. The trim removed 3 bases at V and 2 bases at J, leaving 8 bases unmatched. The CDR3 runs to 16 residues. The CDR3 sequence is CASSFSLTGVTDTQYF. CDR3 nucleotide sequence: TGTGCCAGCAGTTTCTCTCTAACAGGGGTCACAGATACGCAGTATTTT.

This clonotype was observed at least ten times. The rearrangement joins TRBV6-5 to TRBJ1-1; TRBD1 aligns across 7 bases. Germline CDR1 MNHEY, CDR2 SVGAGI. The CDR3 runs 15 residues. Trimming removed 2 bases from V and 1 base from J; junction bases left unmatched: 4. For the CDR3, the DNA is TGTGCCAGCAGTTACCAGGGACAGAGGAACACTGAAGCTTTCTTT. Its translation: CASSYQGQRNTEAFF.

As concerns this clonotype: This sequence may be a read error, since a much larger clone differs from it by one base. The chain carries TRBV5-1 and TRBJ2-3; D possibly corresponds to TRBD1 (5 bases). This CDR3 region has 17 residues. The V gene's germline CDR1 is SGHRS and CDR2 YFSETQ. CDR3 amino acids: CASSSISSGQGTGTQYF. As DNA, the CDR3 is TGCGCCAGCAGCTCGATATCCTCAGGGCAGGGCACAGGTACGCAGTATTTT.

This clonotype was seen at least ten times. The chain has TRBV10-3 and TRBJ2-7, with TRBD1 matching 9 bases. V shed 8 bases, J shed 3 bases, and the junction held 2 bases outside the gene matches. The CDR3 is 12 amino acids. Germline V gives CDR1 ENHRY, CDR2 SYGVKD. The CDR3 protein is CAISGQGYEQYF. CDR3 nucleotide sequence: TGTGCCATCTCGGGACAGGGCTACGAGCAGTACTTC.

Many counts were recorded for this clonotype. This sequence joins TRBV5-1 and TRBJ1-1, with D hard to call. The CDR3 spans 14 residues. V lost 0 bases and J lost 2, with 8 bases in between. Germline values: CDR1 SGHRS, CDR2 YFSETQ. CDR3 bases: TGCGCCAGCAGCTTGGAGGCGAGAAACACTGAAGCTTTCTTT. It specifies CASSLEARNTEAFF.

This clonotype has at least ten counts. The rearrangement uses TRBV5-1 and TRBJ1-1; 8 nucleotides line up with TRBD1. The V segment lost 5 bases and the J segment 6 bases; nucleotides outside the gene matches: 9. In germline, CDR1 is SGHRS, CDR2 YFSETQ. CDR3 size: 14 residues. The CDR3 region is CASRLDRVAAEAFF. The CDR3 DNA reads TGCGCCAGCAGACTGGACAGGGTGGCGGCTGAAGCTTTCTTT.

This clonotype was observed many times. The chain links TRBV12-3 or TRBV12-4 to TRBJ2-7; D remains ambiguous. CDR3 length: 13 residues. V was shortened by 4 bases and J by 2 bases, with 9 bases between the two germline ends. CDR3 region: CASSYQVAYEQYF. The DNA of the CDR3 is TGTGCCAGCAGTTACCAGGTGGCCTACGAGCAGTACTTC.

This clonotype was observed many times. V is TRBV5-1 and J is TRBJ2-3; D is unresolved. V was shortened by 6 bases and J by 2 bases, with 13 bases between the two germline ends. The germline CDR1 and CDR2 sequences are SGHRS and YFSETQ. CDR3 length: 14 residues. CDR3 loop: CASIRGGSTDTQYF. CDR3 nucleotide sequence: TGCGCCAGCATCCGAGGTGGCTCCACAGATACGCAGTATTTT.

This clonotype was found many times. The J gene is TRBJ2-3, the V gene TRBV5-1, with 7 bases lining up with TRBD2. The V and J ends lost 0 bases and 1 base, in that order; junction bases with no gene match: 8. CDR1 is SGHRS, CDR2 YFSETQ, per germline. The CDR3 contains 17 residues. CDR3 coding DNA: TGCGCCAGCAGCTTGGGACTAGCCGTCCCGGGCACAGATACGCAGTATTTT. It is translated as CASSLGLAVPGTDTQYF.

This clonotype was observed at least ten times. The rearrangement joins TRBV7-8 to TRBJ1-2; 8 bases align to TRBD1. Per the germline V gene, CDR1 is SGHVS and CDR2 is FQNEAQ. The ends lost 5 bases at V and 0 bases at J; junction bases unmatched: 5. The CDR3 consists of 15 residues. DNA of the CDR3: TGTGCCAGCAGCATCCAACAGGGGGCTAACTATGGCTACACCTTC. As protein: CASSIQQGANYGYTF.

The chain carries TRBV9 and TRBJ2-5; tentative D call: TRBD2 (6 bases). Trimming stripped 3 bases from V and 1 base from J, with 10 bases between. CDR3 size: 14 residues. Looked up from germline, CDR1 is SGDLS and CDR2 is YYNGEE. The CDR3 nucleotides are TGTGCCAGCAGCGGCGGGACTCGCCAAGAGACCCAGTACTTC. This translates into CASSGGTRQETQYF.

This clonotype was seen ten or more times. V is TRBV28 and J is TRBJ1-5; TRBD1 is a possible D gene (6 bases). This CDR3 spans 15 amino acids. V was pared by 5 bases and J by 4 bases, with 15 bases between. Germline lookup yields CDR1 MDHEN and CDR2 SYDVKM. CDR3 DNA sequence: TGTGCCAGCAGTCGACTCAGGGGAGGGAATCAGCCCCAGCATTTT. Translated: CASSRLRGGNQPQHF.

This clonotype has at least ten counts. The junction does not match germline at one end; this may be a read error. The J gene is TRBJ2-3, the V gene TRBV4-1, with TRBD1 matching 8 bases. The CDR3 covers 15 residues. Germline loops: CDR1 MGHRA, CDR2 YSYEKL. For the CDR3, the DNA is TGCGCCAGCAGTCAAGGCACAGGGGGTGGGGATACGCAGTATTTT. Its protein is CASSQGTGGGDTQYF.

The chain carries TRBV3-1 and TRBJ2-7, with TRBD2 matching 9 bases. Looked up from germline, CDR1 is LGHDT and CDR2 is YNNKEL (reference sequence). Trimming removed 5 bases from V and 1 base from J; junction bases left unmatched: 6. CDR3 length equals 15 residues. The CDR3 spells CASSIVTSGSYEQYF. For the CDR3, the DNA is TGTGCCAGCAGCATCGTGACTAGCGGTTCCTACGAGCAGTACTTC.